This is a list of T cell receptor beta chains from one sample in a study of naive and memory T cell subsets. MiXCR, applied by TCRdb to the UMI-ligation and nested PCR reads, yields one record per CDR3 protein. The data show 37,000 or so distinct CDR3 sequences, less than 15% seen once. Sequencing was performed on effector memory CD4+ T cells from blood. These receptors all stem from a human donor in good health. Both conserved end residues are part of each CDR3. The order of the fields is V gene, J gene, D gene, CDR3 protein. D genes are given only for firm matches.

TRBV15	TRBJ2-5	NA	CATSYGLETQYF
TRBV2	TRBJ2-3	TRBD2	CASSFRLAGNTDTQYF
TRBV4-3	TRBJ2-2	NA	CASSQDLDSFTGELFF
TRBV7-9	TRBJ2-2	NA	CASSLFKGRSNTGELFF
TRBV12-3/TRBV12-4	TRBJ1-2	TRBD1	CASSLGQAPYGYTF
TRBV6-5	TRBJ2-7	TRBD2	CASSPDGRSSYEQYF
TRBV18	TRBJ1-2	TRBD1	CASSQDRDSGYTF
TRBV29-1	TRBJ2-7	NA	CSAVRDGWGEQYF
TRBV10-3	TRBJ2-3	NA	CAISESNQGVNTQYF
TRBV2	TRBJ2-3	NA	CAPAVDSRDTQYF
TRBV12-3/TRBV12-4	TRBJ2-7	NA	CASSLGGPDYEQYF
TRBV7-2	TRBJ2-1	TRBD1	CASSLDGSTGKKGQFF
TRBV5-1	TRBJ2-1	NA	CASSSIPGLHNNEQFF
TRBV7-8	TRBJ2-1	TRBD2	CASSTNLAGFTEQFF
TRBV29-1	TRBJ1-1	NA	CSVDRVENTEAFF
TRBV7-2	TRBJ2-3	NA	CASSPVFTDTQYF
TRBV5-1	TRBJ1-1	NA	CASSYRDLNTEAFF
TRBV7-2	TRBJ2-5	NA	CASSLVNRETQYF
TRBV5-1	TRBJ2-3	NA	CASSGKGTDTQYF
TRBV7-2	TRBJ2-3	TRBD2	CASKWGEGPGTQYF
TRBV14	TRBJ2-1	TRBD2	CASSQDPPFTSGRDNEQFF
TRBV29-1	TRBJ2-7	NA	CSVDMGGGYEQYF
TRBV30	TRBJ2-3	NA	CAWGTGTSPSTDTQYF